This TCR beta chain was found in a study of T cell repertoires in cytomegalovirus infection. Study as a whole: Alongside well-studied HLA-B-restricted CMV epitopes, recently identified HLA-C-restricted CMV epitopes were also used. It was the public TCR beta signatures that indicated both CMV infection and matching HLA type.

A remark on this clonotype: The antigen is unknown.

TCRdb reprocessed the reads with MiXCR, giving one entry per CDR3 protein. The table has 300,000 to 400,000 distinct CDR3 sequences, just under 25% seen once; the top ten hold roughly 15%. The CDR3 runs to 15 residues. Germline CDR1 reads SGHVS; CDR2 reads FQNEAQ. J lost 8 bases, V lost 0 bases, and 7 bases had no gene match. Study conclusions and caveats: HLA-C-restricted, CMV-specific TCR beta clonotypes were dominant ex vivo.

This receptor was taken from a human donor in good health (CMV status not recorded). Some clones in this sample may be carry-over from other donors' samples. The chain links TRBV7-8 to TRBJ2-3; 8 nucleotides match TRBD2. The sample in question was cultured PBMCs, obtained from culture after CMV antigen stimulation. Here the CDR3 reads CASSLAGFLAGTQYF. The DNA for the CDR3 is TGTGCCAGCAGCTTAGCGGGTTTTCTAGCGGGTACGCAGTATTTT. The full variable domain, with the rest looked up from reference TRBV7-8 and TRBJ2-3, is GAGVSQSPRYKVAKRGQDVALRCDPISGHVSLFWYQQALGQGPEFLTYFQNEAQLDKSGLPSDRFFAERPEGSVSTLKIQRTQQEDSAVYLCASSLAGFLAGTQYFGPGTRLTVL.